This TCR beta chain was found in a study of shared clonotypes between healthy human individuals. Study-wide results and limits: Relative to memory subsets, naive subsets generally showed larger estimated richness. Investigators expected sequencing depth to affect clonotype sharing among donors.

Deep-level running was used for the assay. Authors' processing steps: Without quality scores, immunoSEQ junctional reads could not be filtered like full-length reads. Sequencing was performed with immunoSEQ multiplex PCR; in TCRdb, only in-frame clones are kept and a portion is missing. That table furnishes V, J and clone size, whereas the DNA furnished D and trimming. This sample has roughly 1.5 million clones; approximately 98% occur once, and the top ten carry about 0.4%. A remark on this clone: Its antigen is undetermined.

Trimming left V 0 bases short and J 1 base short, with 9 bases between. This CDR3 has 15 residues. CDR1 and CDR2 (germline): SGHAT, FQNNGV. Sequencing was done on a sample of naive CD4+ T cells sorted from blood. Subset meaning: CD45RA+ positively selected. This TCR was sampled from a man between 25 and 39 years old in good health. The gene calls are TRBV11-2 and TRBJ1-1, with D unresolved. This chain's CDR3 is CASSLDSWGNTEAFF. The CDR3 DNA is TGTGCCAGCAGCTTAGATTCCTGGGGGAACACTGAAGCTTTCTTT.